This T cell receptor (beta chain) derives from a study of spatial heterogeneity in lung cancer (dated by TCRdb to the late 2010s). Regarding the research as a whole: Beta-chain transcripts were consistently detected in greater numbers than alpha-chain transcripts, which likely reflects a higher abundance of beta-chain transcripts. Nonsynonymous mutation counts, determined by whole-exome sequencing of tumor tissue, were related to TCR repertoire features. TCR alpha and beta repertoires were quantitatively compared across multiple tumor regions, matched nontumor lung and blood in non-small cell lung cancer. In tumor regions, TCR transcript counts showed a strong correlation with a T cell transcriptional module score from matched bulk RNA-seq. In the raw uncorrected reads, each unique combination of TCR and UMI appeared more than ten times on average. At surgery, both alpha and beta chains were TCR-sequenced in 200 to 250 tumor regions, 63 to 80 matched nontumor lung samples and 56 PBMC samples.

CDR1 and CDR2 are drawn from the germline V gene (reference sequence): DFQATT, SNEGSKA. V is pared back by 6 bases and J by 12 bases, with 33 bases lying between the germline termini. Measured from the cysteine to the phenylalanine, the CDR3 is 16 residues long. Here the CDR3 DNA is all that survives: 48 bases in frame from base 1. The library relied on 5' RACE. Sequencing took place on a NextSeq 500. In the TCR library protocol, a unique molecular identifier was attached to each TCR cDNA molecule so that PCR and sequencing errors could be corrected. The authors' analysis ran thus. TCR identification, UMI-based error correction and CDR3 extraction were all carried out with Decombinator tools. Expanded TCRs were defined as those above a frequency of 2 per 1,000, corresponding to the top 1% of the tumor frequency distribution. Expanded tumor TCRs were classed as regional if statistically deemed absent (corrected P<0.05) from at least one tumor region, otherwise ubiquitous. Rényi diversity was computed with the R vegan package after subsampling each repertoire 100 times to 5,000 TCRs. CDR3 similarity networks were built from amino acid triplet string-kernel similarity, with CDR3s being connected when pairwise similarity was above 0.82. TCRdb reprocessing: public reads trimmed at Q25 with fastp, clones called with MiXCR, in-frame beta chains kept. Every distinct CDR3 protein forms one entry, paired with its most common genes and DNA. TCRdb, rather than the study authors, made the V and J calls. In all, the sample holds 4,000 to 6,500 distinct CDR3 sequences, and 5.5% to 8% of those were seen once. The ten largest clones represent about 35% of the sample.

The sample's time point, from its label and the paper: sample taken at primary tumor resection. Samples were obtained from 72 patients with early-stage, untreated non-small cell lung cancer from the lung TRACERx cohort. Without any cell sorting, TCR sequencing was performed on whole RNA extracted either from tumor and nontumor lung tissue or from cryopreserved PBMC samples. Patients were selected for TCR sequencing only if sufficient RNA was available from at least two tumor regions. A lung pathologist reviewed the tumor and adjacent nontumor lung specimens before the specimens were selected. Results the study describes overall, beyond this receptor: The number of expanded intratumoral alpha and beta TCRs correlated with the tumor nonsynonymous mutation count. TCR-seq was estimated to cover only about 7% of tumor T cells for alpha chains and 12% to 15% for beta chains. The count of ubiquitous expanded TCRs correlated with the count of ubiquitous nonsynonymous mutations, and the count of regional expanded TCRs correlated with the count of regional nonsynonymous mutations. Additional single-cell paired TCR alpha and beta sequencing was considered necessary to confirm, at a functional level, the hypothesis that regional TCRs recognize regional mutations.

Compared with the rest of its sample, this clonotype is medium-sized (0.01 to 0.1%). No antigen is known for it. Base-call qualities are not available, and no considerably larger clone is one nucleotide away. Found in a library prepared for alpha chains, this beta chain is an off-target read, and its abundance has little meaning. The V and J segments used are TRBV20-1 and TRBJ2-7; TRBD2 might be the D gene, on 6 matching bases. The clonotype comes from a female donor with early-stage non-small cell lung cancer. The sample consisted of lung tumor tissue, taken at surgery. The sequenced DNA: TGCAGTGCCCCAACTTATGGGGCCAGTGGAGGGCCCCGGGGGTACTTC. This gives the protein CSAPTYGASGGPRGYF.